The next 32 T cell receptor beta chains were all read from a single sample in a study of siplizumab effects on memory and regulatory T cells. The mixed lymphocyte reaction cells underwent coculture at 37°C for roughly six days. Method: immunoSEQ multiplex PCR; TCRdb's copy keeps in-frame clones and lacks some. The table lists fewer than 25,000 clones, 44% of them singletons. These receptors lack a known antigen. Sample: CFSE-low (dividing) CD4+ T cells sorted from an allogeneic mixed lymphocyte reaction. Receptors originate from a human donor in good health; the cells came from an allogeneic mixed lymphocyte reaction. Some clones in this sample may be carry-over from other donors' samples.

The J gene is TRBJ1-2, the V gene TRBV6-5; TRBD1 aligns across 10 bases. The length of the CDR3 is 13 residues. V shed 7 bases, J shed 7 bases, and the junction held 6 bases outside the gene matches. Germline loops: CDR1 MNHEY, CDR2 SVGAGI. Written as DNA, the CDR3 is TGTGCCAGCACCCCGACAGGGGGCGGTGGCTACACCTTC. Amino acids: CASTPTGGGGYTF.

This clone is judged medium-sized. This chain connects TRBV2 to TRBJ2-6; D call uncertain. The ends were cut back, 6 bases at V and 2 bases at J, with 2 bases in the middle. CDR3 size: 12 residues. The V gene's germline CDR1 is SNHLY and CDR2 FYNNEI. CDR3 sequence: CASRAGANVLTF. The CDR3, as DNA: TGTGCCAGCAGGGCTGGGGCCAACGTCCTGACTTTC.

A few counts support this clone. CDR3 residues: CASSLAGGETQYF. DNA for the CDR3: TGCGCCAGCAGCTTGGCTGGGGGAGAGACCCAGTACTTC. This sequence joins TRBV5-1 and TRBJ2-5, with D perhaps assigned TRBD1 or TRBD2 (5 bases each). CDR3 length equals 13 residues. The germline V gene encodes CDR1 SGHRS and CDR2 YFSETQ. Trimming took 0 bases from V and 4 from J, leaving 7 bases between them.

This rearrangement joins TRBV7-9 to TRBJ1-1; D gene unclear. Per the germline V gene, CDR1 is SEHNR and CDR2 is FQNEAQ (reference sequence). The CDR3 loop spans 13 amino acids. V lost 0 bases and J lost 7, with 9 bases in between. DNA for the CDR3: TGTGCCAGCAGCTTAGCCACCCTCGTTGAAGCTTTCTTT. Translating it yields CASSLATLVEAFF.

This clone was counted a few times. The rearrangement links TRBV29-1 to TRBJ2-2; D perhaps matches TRBD1 (6 bases). The V gene lost 6 bases and the J gene lost 5 bases, with 16 bases spanning the gap. Looked up from germline, CDR1 is SQVTM and CDR2 is ANQGSEA. The CDR3 is made up of 14 amino acids. The DNA for the CDR3 is TGCAGCGTGACACCGGGACATCGAACCGGGGAGCTGTTTTTT. As protein: CSVTPGHRTGELFF.

The chain carries TRBV7-8 and TRBJ1-3; D is undetermined. The CDR3 is 17 amino acids. V shed 6 bases and J shed 0 bases, with 18 bases lying between them. CDR1 is SGHVS, CDR2 FQNEAQ, per germline. The CDR3 region has the DNA TGTGCCAGCAGACTCTTCCCCAGCGTCGGCTCTGGAAACACCATATATTTT. It translates to CASRLFPSVGSGNTIYF.

This clone came up a few times. V gene TRBV14 combines with J gene TRBJ1-2; TRBD1 is a possible D gene (5 bases). Between the trimmed V and J ends, which lost 4 bases and 6 bases, there was a span of 12 bases. Germline V CDR1 and CDR2: SGHDN, FVKESK. CDR3 length equals 13 residues. CDR3 nucleotide sequence: TGTGCCAGCAGCCGATCCTGGGGGGATGGCTACACCTTC. The encoded protein is CASSRSWGDGYTF.

The chain joins TRBV18 to TRBJ2-2, with no clear D. The V end lost 2 bases, the J end lost 6 bases, and 10 bases lay between the germline ends. Germline V gene sequence: CDR1 KGHSH, CDR2 LQKENI. This CDR3 spans 14 amino acids. CDR3 loop: CASSPGEIAGELFF. The CDR3, as DNA: TGTGCCAGCTCACCAGGGGAAATTGCCGGGGAGCTGTTTTTT. The full variable domain, with the rest looked up from reference TRBV18 and TRBJ2-2, is NAGVMQNPRHLVRRRGQEARLRCSPMKGHSHVYWYRQLPEEGLKFMVYLQKENIIDESGMPKERFSAEFPKEGPSILRIQQVVRGDSAAYFCASSPGEIAGELFFGEGSRLTVL.

The rearrangement uses TRBV14 and TRBJ2-7; D remains unclear. Trimming removed 3 bases from V and 10 bases from J, with 13 bases in between. The length of the CDR3 is 12 residues. Germline-derived CDR1 and CDR2 are SGHDN and FVKESK. The CDR3: CASSHLQTYQYF. CDR3 in DNA: TGTGCCAGCAGCCACCTCCAGACCTACCAGTACTTC.

This clone was counted a few times. The chain combines TRBV7-2 with TRBJ1-1, with TRBD1 matching over 7 bases. The length of the CDR3 is 14 residues. Trimming removed 3 bases from V and 4 bases from J; junction bases left unmatched: 5. Germline V gives CDR1 SGHTA, CDR2 FQGNSA. The CDR3 DNA follows: TGTGCCAGCAGCTTCCAGGGGGGGAGCACTGAAGCTTTCTTT. Amino acid sequence: CASSFQGGSTEAFF.

The chain employs TRBV6-1 and TRBJ1-1; D gene unclear. Germline V gene lookup returns CDR1 MNHNS and CDR2 SASEGT. This CDR3 is 14 amino acids long. V was cut by 6 bases and J by 4 bases, with 15 bases left in between. The CDR3 coding sequence is TGTGCCAGCAGACTAGAGGCTGCTATCACTGAAGCTTTCTTT. It yields the protein CASRLEAAITEAFF.

V and J are TRBV6-6 and TRBJ1-2; D call uncertain. From germline, CDR1 is MNHNY and CDR2 SVGAGI (reference sequence). V lost 6 bases to trimming and J lost 2 bases, with 13 bases between them. The CDR3 is 14 amino acids. In nucleotides, the CDR3 is TGTGCCAGCAGCGCAGACACGTGGAACTATGGCTACACCTTC. The encoded protein is CASSADTWNYGYTF.

The gene calls are TRBV25-1 and TRBJ1-6; D unresolved. The V gene's germline CDR1 is MGHDK and CDR2 SYGVNS. The CDR3 is made up of 15 amino acids. The germline V and J ends were trimmed by 3 bases and 9 bases, with 15 bases remaining between them. This CDR3 reads CASSESSGSPSPLHF. The DNA for the CDR3 is TGTGCCAGCAGTGAGTCCTCGGGTTCACCTTCACCCCTCCACTTT.

The rearrangement joins TRBV5-4 to TRBJ1-2; D call uncertain. The V end lost 2 bases, the J end lost 3 bases, and 14 bases lay between the germline ends. Germline V gene data show CDR1 as SGHNT and CDR2 as YYREEE (reference sequence). The CDR3 is 15 residues long. In DNA, the CDR3 is TGTGCCAGCAGCTTCCAAGGAATGGGGTACTATGGCTACACCTTC. It specifies CASSFQGMGYYGYTF.

This clone is categorized as medium-sized. The chain joins TRBV7-9 to TRBJ2-7; D unresolved. The CDR3 totals 12 residues. The germline gives CDR1 SEHNR, CDR2 FQNEAQ (reference sequence). Trimming took 0 bases from V and 5 from J, leaving 5 bases between them. CDR3 DNA: TGTGCCAGCAGCTTAGCCCGAGACGAGCAGTACTTC. Its protein is CASSLARDEQYF. The full variable domain, in which reference TRBV7-9 and TRBJ2-7 provide the parts outside the CDR3, is DTGVSQNPRHKITKRGQNVTFRCDPISEHNRLYWYRQTLGQGPEFLTYFQNEAQLEKSRLLSDRFSAERPKGSFSTLEIQRTEQGDSAMYLCASSLARDEQYFGPGTRLTVT.

CDR3 sequence (DNA): TGTGCCAGCAGCTTAGAGGGTAGCACAGATACGCAGTATTTT. Amino acid sequence: CASSLEGSTDTQYF. The rearrangement uses TRBV7-7 and TRBJ2-3; D is undetermined. CDR1 is SSHAT and CDR2 is FNYEAQ in the germline V gene (reference sequence). V was shortened by 1 base and J by 0 bases, with 5 bases between the two germline ends. This CDR3 region has 14 residues.

This clone is deemed medium-sized. The V and J genes are TRBV19 and TRBJ1-1; no reliable D call. CDR1 is LNHDA, CDR2 SQIVND, per germline (reference sequence). V lost 10 bases to trimming and J lost 4 bases, with 19 bases between them. The CDR3 totals 14 residues. The CDR3 loop is CAKRVEEGGTEAFF. CDR3 nucleotide sequence: TGTGCCAAACGAGTAGAGGAGGGTGGCACTGAAGCTTTCTTT.

The chain combines TRBV18 with TRBJ1-5; D remains ambiguous. V was shortened by 1 base and J by 0 bases, with 7 bases between the two germline ends. Germline assignment: CDR1 KGHSH and CDR2 LQKENI. The CDR3 extends over 15 amino acids. Here the CDR3 DNA reads TGTGCCAGCTCACCACAGAGGCTTAGCAATCAGCCCCAGCATTTT. Amino acid sequence: CASSPQRLSNQPQHF. Filled out from reference TRBV18 and TRBJ1-5, the complete variable domain reads NAGVMQNPRHLVRRRGQEARLRCSPMKGHSHVYWYRQLPEEGLKFMVYLQKENIIDESGMPKERFSAEFPKEGPSILRIQQVVRGDSAAYFCASSPQRLSNQPQHFGDGTRLSIL.

This clone was counted between two and nine times. The chain combines TRBV2 with TRBJ1-2; no reliable D call. CDR3 length: 15 residues. V was cut by 4 bases and J by 2 bases, with 14 bases left in between. Germline V lookup: CDR1 SNHLY, CDR2 FYNNEI. CDR3 protein: CASSGSMVANYGYTF. The CDR3 region has the DNA TGTGCCAGCAGTGGGTCAATGGTCGCAAACTATGGCTACACCTTC.

This rearrangement joins TRBV29-1 to TRBJ1-2, with 12 positions matching TRBD1. V shed 5 bases, J shed 8 bases, and the junction held 6 bases outside the gene matches. This CDR3 is 13 amino acids long. CDR1 and CDR2 from the germline V gene are SQVTM and ANQGSEA. DNA for the CDR3: TGCAGCGTTTCGGGACAGGGGGCGATCGGCTACACCTTC. Amino acids: CSVSGQGAIGYTF. Drawing the rest from reference TRBV29-1 and TRBJ1-2, the complete variable domain is SAVISQKPSRDICQRGTSLTIQCQVDSQVTMMFWYRQQPGQSLTLIATANQGSEATYESGFVIDKFPISRPNLTFSTLTVSNMSPEDSSIYLCSVSGQGAIGYTFGSGTRLTVV.

The rearrangement joins TRBV27 to TRBJ2-7, with 8 bases identical to TRBD2. This CDR3 region has 19 residues. CDR1 and CDR2 from the germline V gene are MNHEY and SMNVEV (reference sequence). V gave up 1 base and J gave up 2 bases; unmatched junction bases: 16. CDR3 sequence reads: CASSLWLAGGSHAAYEQYF. DNA for the CDR3: TGTGCCAGCAGTTTATGGCTGGCGGGAGGTTCCCACGCCGCCTACGAGCAGTACTTC.

The chain recombines TRBV4-1 with TRBJ2-6; D is perhaps TRBD1 (6 bases). V lost 3 bases, J lost 4 bases, and 22 bases lay in between. Germline CDR1 and CDR2: MGHRA and YSYEKL. The CDR3 is 19 residues long. For the CDR3, the DNA is TGCGCCAGCAGCCAGGACCCTAACAGGGTCCTATGGGGGGCCAACGTCCTGACTTTC. Its translation: CASSQDPNRVLWGANVLTF.

This clone was counted a few times. The rearrangement joins TRBV2 to TRBJ1-2; D remains ambiguous. Germline CDR1 is SNHLY and CDR2 is FYNNEI. V was cut by 6 bases and J by 8 bases, with 16 bases left in between. The CDR3 covers 13 residues. The DNA of the CDR3 is TGTGCCAGCAGCCTGACGGTCAGGAAAGGCTACACCTTC. Amino acid sequence: CASSLTVRKGYTF. Drawing the rest from reference TRBV2 and TRBJ1-2, the complete variable domain is EPEVTQTPSHQVTQMGQEVILRCVPISNHLYFYWYRQILGQKVEFLVSFYNNEISEKSEIFDDQFSVERPDGSNFTLKIRSTKLEDSAMYFCASSLTVRKGYTFGSGTRLTVV.

The DNA for the CDR3 is TGTGCCAGCACCTTCCCGGGGGGTACGAGTGGCTACACCTTC. It encodes CASTFPGGTSGYTF. V gene TRBV4-2 combines with J gene TRBJ1-2, with a weak D call TRBD1 (5 bases). The germline gives CDR1 LGHNA, CDR2 YNFKEQ. This CDR3 comprises 14 residues. V gave up 7 bases and J gave up 7 bases, with 19 bases separating them.

The chain couples TRBV5-6 to TRBJ1-2; possibly TRBD1 for D (5 bases). CDR1 is SGHDT, CDR2 YYEEEE, per germline. This CDR3 region has 15 residues. V was cut by 6 bases and J by 0 bases, with 15 bases left in between. The CDR3 sequence: CASNPSRGANYGYTF. As DNA, the CDR3 is TGTGCCAGCAACCCATCTAGAGGGGCTAACTATGGCTACACCTTC. Full variable domain (outside the CDR3, taken from reference TRBV5-6 and TRBJ1-2): DAGVTQSPTHLIKTRGQQVTLRCSPKSGHDTVSWYQQALGQGPQFIFQYYEEEERQRGNFPDRFSGHQFPNYSSELNVNALLLGDSALYLCASNPSRGANYGYTFGSGTRLTVV.

The J gene is TRBJ2-7, the V gene TRBV18, with 11 bases lining up with TRBD1. J lost 0 bases, V lost 3 bases, and 7 bases had no gene match. The CDR3 loop spans 17 amino acids. Germline CDR1 KGHSH, CDR2 LQKENI. CDR3 protein: CASSPFPGTGGSYEQYF. The CDR3 bases are TGTGCCAGCTCACCGTTTCCCGGGACAGGGGGCTCCTACGAGCAGTACTTC.

The chain combines TRBV5-1 with TRBJ2-2; 12 bases line up with TRBD1. Trimming removed 4 bases from V and 11 bases from J; junction bases left unmatched: 6. The CDR3 totals 14 residues. CDR1 SGHRS and CDR2 YFSETQ come from the germline V gene. CDR3 nucleotides: TGCGCCAGCAGCGGGGGACAGGGGGCGGCCGAGCTGTTTTTT. It yields the protein CASSGGQGAAELFF.

The chain links TRBV27 to TRBJ1-1, with D uncertain. V was trimmed by 3 bases and J by 6 bases, leaving 14 bases between them. Per germline, CDR1 MNHEY and CDR2 SMNVEV (reference sequence). The CDR3 runs 14 residues. CDR3 residues: CASSFGSSNSEAFF. The CDR3 nucleotides are TGTGCCAGCAGTTTTGGTAGTTCTAACTCTGAAGCTTTCTTT.

There are a few counts of this clone. The rearrangement uses TRBV6-5 and TRBJ2-1, with D unclear. From germline, CDR1 is MNHEY and CDR2 SVGAGI. The CDR3 loop spans 16 amino acids. V gave up 0 bases and J gave up 2 bases, with 11 bases separating them. The CDR3 loop reads CASSYSPGFTYNEQFF. CDR3 nucleotides: TGTGCCAGCAGTTACTCCCCCGGGTTTACCTACAATGAGCAGTTCTTC.

Within the sample, this clone is medium-sized. The chain uses TRBV29-1 and TRBJ1-5, with TRBD1 as a possible D gene (6 bases). CDR3 length: 16 residues. V was clipped by 5 bases and J by 5 bases, with 22 bases between them. Germline V lookup: CDR1 SQVTM, CDR2 ANQGSEA. CDR3 DNA: TGCAGCGTTAGGCTCTTAGGGGGGGTTGGTGATCAGCCCCAGCATTTT. Its translation: CSVRLLGGVGDQPQHF.

V is TRBV2 and J is TRBJ1-6, with 7 bases aligning to TRBD1. The germline V gene encodes CDR1 SNHLY and CDR2 FYNNEI. CDR3 length equals 15 residues. V was clipped by 6 bases and J by 7 bases; unmatched bases: 9. In DNA form, the CDR3 reads TGTGCCAGCAGCGTTGACAGGGTCAACAATTCACCCCTCCACTTT. Protein sequence: CASSVDRVNNSPLHF.

The rearrangement links TRBV5-1 to TRBJ2-7, with 9 bases fitting TRBD2. CDR3 length equals 15 residues. The V and J ends lost 1 base and 2 bases, in that order; junction bases with no gene match: 4. Germline values: CDR1 SGHRS, CDR2 YFSETQ. The CDR3 DNA is TGCGCCAGCAGCTTGCGGTTAGCGGGAGCCTACGAGCAGTACTTC. Protein sequence: CASSLRLAGAYEQYF.